These 24 T cell receptor beta chains were all obtained from the same sample, sequenced in a study of molecular identifiers for immune sequencing clone quantification. MiXCR, applied by TCRdb to the PCR reads, yields one record per CDR3 protein. The data show about 320,000 distinct CDR3 sequences, roughly 23% seen once. Specimen: naive CD8+ T cells from blood, with Jurkat cell RNA spiked in. Subset reported: FACS-sorted CD8+CD4-CCR7+CD45RA+ naive T cells. All receptors derive from a human donor in good health. Some libraries in this study had Jurkat cell RNA spiked in.

The sample holds many counts of this clonotype. J is TRBJ2-3 and V is TRBV7-2; D not certain. The CDR3 sequence is 12 residues long. CDR1 is SGHTA and CDR2 is FQGNSA in the germline V gene. The V end lost 1 base, the J end lost 5 bases, and 4 bases lay between the germline ends. CDR3 loop: CASSLVGDTQYF. The CDR3 coding sequence is TGTGCCAGCAGCTTAGTAGGAGATACGCAGTATTTT.

There are many counts of this clonotype. The V call is TRBV28, the J call TRBJ1-5, with 7 bases matching TRBD1. Germline V gene lookup returns CDR1 MDHEN and CDR2 SYDVKM. The V gene end was trimmed by 5 bases and the J gene end by 3 bases; junction bases not matched to a gene: 10. The CDR3 extends over 16 amino acids. CDR3 sequence: CASSAPLGQPNQPQHF. CDR3 sequence (DNA): TGTGCCAGCAGTGCGCCGCTGGGACAGCCCAATCAGCCCCAGCATTTT.

Remarks on this clonotype: With a much larger clone just one base away, this may be a read error. This chain uses TRBV7-6 with TRBJ1-1, with 9 positions matching TRBD1. Germline CDR1 reads SGHVS; CDR2 reads FNYEAQ. This CDR3 region has 16 residues. For the CDR3, the DNA is TGTGCCAACAGCTCTTCCGGGACAGGGATGAACACTGAAGCTTTCTTT. Protein sequence: CANSSSGTGMNTEAFF.

This clonotype was observed a few times. The rearrangement uses TRBV12-3 or TRBV12-4 and TRBJ2-5, with unresolved D. The CDR3 is made up of 14 amino acids. V lost 7 bases and J 1 base, leaving 13 bases between the germline ends. CDR3 loop: CASTARLSQETQYF. DNA of the CDR3: TGTGCCAGCACCGCTAGGTTATCCCAAGAGACCCAGTACTTC.

With respect to this clonotype: This may be a read error: a much more frequent sequence differs by one nucleotide. V usage is TRBV5-1 and J usage is TRBJ2-1, with 7 bases lining up with TRBD1. The CDR3 has 14 amino acids. Germline-derived CDR1 and CDR2 are SGHRS and YFSETQ. V lost 3 bases, J lost 2 bases, and 2 bases stayed unmatched. CDR3 bases: TGCGCCAGCAGCTGGGACAGCACCTACAATGAGCAGTTCTTC. Translated: CASSWDSTYNEQFF.

This clonotype was counted ten times or more. The chain employs TRBV12-3 or TRBV12-4 and TRBJ1-5, with D maybe TRBD1 (6 bases). V was cut by 2 bases and J by 6 bases, with 11 bases left in between. The CDR3 contains 14 residues. The DNA for the CDR3 is TGTGCCAGCAGTTTATCGGACAGAACTCAGCCCCAGCATTTT. Its protein is CASSLSDRTQPQHF.

This clonotype was recorded at least ten times. V and J are TRBV7-6 and TRBJ1-2; D gene unclear. Looked up from germline, CDR1 is SGHVS and CDR2 is FNYEAQ. V lost 6 bases to trimming and J lost 0 bases, with 14 bases between them. The CDR3 totals 15 residues. In nucleotides, the CDR3 is TGTGCCAGCAGTTACCGGGCCGAAGCTAACTATGGCTACACCTTC. Translated, it gives CASSYRAEANYGYTF.

On this clonotype itself: This may be a read error, as it is one base from a much larger clone. The chain uses TRBV6-5 and TRBJ2-3; D not resolved. The end of the DNA fits TRBJ1-5 better, so the J call may be wrong. Germline CDR1 MNHEY, CDR2 SVGAGI. The CDR3 has 13 amino acids. The CDR3 coding sequence is TGTGCCAGCAGTTACTCGAGAGCAGATACGCAGCATTTT. This sequence encodes CASSYSRADTQHF.

This clonotype was seen at least ten times. The chain is built from TRBV7-2 and TRBJ2-3; 12 nucleotides align to TRBD2. This CDR3 spans 16 amino acids. V lost 2 bases to trimming and J lost 5 bases; unmatched junction nucleotides: 5. Germline V CDR1 and CDR2: SGHTA, FQGNSA. CDR3 region: CASSLPTSGGQDTQYF. The CDR3 nucleotides are TGTGCCAGCAGCTTACCAACTAGCGGGGGGCAAGATACGCAGTATTTT.

A few counts support this clonotype. The V and J genes are TRBV7-9 and TRBJ2-1, with D possibly TRBD1 on 7 matching bases. Deletions cut 5 bases from V and 0 bases from J, with 11 bases between. This CDR3 is built from 15 residues. Germline V gene data show CDR1 as SEHNR and CDR2 as FQNEAQ (reference sequence). The CDR3 is CASSAGQSSYNEQFF. In DNA, the CDR3 is TGTGCCAGCAGCGCGGGACAGAGCTCCTACAATGAGCAGTTCTTC.

This clonotype showed up just a few times. The junction departs from germline at one end; a sequencing error may be responsible. The chain has TRBV5-1 and TRBJ2-3; D gene ambiguous. The CDR3 covers 15 residues. Germline V gene data show CDR1 as SGHRS and CDR2 as YFSETQ. CDR3 in DNA: TGCGCCAGCAGGCCTTTTTGGCTAAGCACAGATACGCGGTATTTT. Its translation is CASRPFWLSTDTRYF.

This clonotype showed up many times. This chain's CDR3 is CSVEDPDSYEQYF. The CDR3 region has the DNA TGCAGCGTTGAAGATCCTGACAGTTACGAGCAGTACTTC. The chain employs TRBV29-1 and TRBJ2-7; a weak D match, TRBD1 (5 bases). Germline lookup yields CDR1 SQVTM and CDR2 ANQGSEA. The CDR3 contains 13 residues. Trimming cost V 0 bases and J 4 bases, with 10 bases left between them.

This clonotype was seen only once. A much larger clone differs from this one at a single base, so this may be a read error. J is TRBJ1-5 and V is TRBV27; D perhaps matches TRBD1 (5 bases). Germline V gene lookup returns CDR1 MNHEY and CDR2 SMNVEV (reference sequence). This CDR3 spans 14 amino acids. CDR3 coding DNA: TGTGCCAGCAGTTTATGGCAGGGTCTTCAGCCCCGGCATTTT. The encoded protein is CASSLWQGLQPRHF.

This clonotype showed up many times. The chain links TRBV29-1 to TRBJ2-2; 10 bases align to TRBD2. With 6 bases clipped from V and 6 bases from J, the junction kept 10 bases outside the gene matches. Germline V gene sequence: CDR1 SQVTM, CDR2 ANQGSEA. The CDR3 extends over 15 amino acids. The CDR3, as DNA: TGCAGCGTCCAACCGAGCGGGAGGGCCGCCGGGGAGCTGTTTTTT. It yields the protein CSVQPSGRAAGELFF.

This clonotype has a count of ten or more. The chain employs TRBV7-9 and TRBJ2-5; no definite D call. With 3 bases removed from V and 3 bases from J, the gap between germline ends came to 11 bases. The CDR3 has 14 residues. The V gene's germline CDR1 is SEHNR and CDR2 FQNEAQ (reference sequence). Written as DNA, the CDR3 is TGTGCCAGCAGCTTCTCCTATGGAGAAGAGACCCAGTACTTC. Translation gives CASSFSYGEETQYF.

In its sample, this clonotype was seen many times. The gene calls are TRBV7-3 and TRBJ2-1, with D possibly being TRBD2 (6 bases). Germline assignment: CDR1 SGHTA and CDR2 FQGTGA. V was clipped by 0 bases and J by 2 bases, with 14 bases between them. The CDR3 is 17 residues long. The CDR3 DNA sequence: TGTGCCAGCAGCTTAACGGTCGGGGGAGGCCCCTACAATGAGCAGTTCTTC. It codes for CASSLTVGGGPYNEQFF.

This clonotype was counted at least ten times. CDR3 protein: CASSLARRDTQYF. The CDR3 nucleotides read TGTGCCAGCAGCTTAGCCAGACGGGATACGCAGTATTTT. This rearrangement joins TRBV7-8 to TRBJ2-3; D not resolved. This CDR3 is 13 amino acids long. Trimming took off 0 bases at V and 6 bases at J, with 7 bases between the two ends. The germline V gene encodes CDR1 SGHVS and CDR2 FQNEAQ.

A note on this clonotype: A much larger clone differs from this one at a single base, so this may be a read error. This chain joins TRBV6-2 or TRBV6-3 and TRBJ1-1; the match to TRBD1 covers 10 bases. The CDR3 sequence is 15 residues long. Germline V gene sequence: CDR1 MNHEY, CDR2 SVGEGT. With 4 bases clipped from V and 5 bases from J, the junction kept 7 bases outside the gene matches. CDR3 in DNA: TGTGCCAGCAGTTGGGGACAGGGGACGAGAACTGAAGCTTTCTTT. Protein product: CASSWGQGTRTEAFF.

This clonotype was seen many times. This chain links TRBV5-1 with TRBJ2-7; a possible D gene is TRBD2 (5 bases). The CDR3 is 13 amino acids. Germline CDR1 SGHRS, CDR2 YFSETQ. V lost 3 bases to trimming and J lost 5 bases, with 12 bases between them. CDR3 coding DNA: TGCGCCAGCAGCTCGATCCCGGAGGACGAGCAGTACTTC. Protein sequence: CASSSIPEDEQYF.

This clonotype was seen at least ten times. This sequence joins TRBV4-2 and TRBJ2-7; 10 positions match TRBD2. This CDR3 region has 17 residues. The ends lost 5 bases at V and 2 bases at J; junction bases unmatched: 12. Germline CDR1 reads LGHNA; CDR2 reads YNFKEQ. As DNA, the CDR3 is TGTGCCAGCAGCTCGCGGCCGGGGACTAGCGTTACCTACGAGCAGTACTTC. It is translated as CASSSRPGTSVTYEQYF.

This clonotype was picked up many times. The chain joins TRBV2 to TRBJ2-3; D is unresolved. CDR3 length equals 14 residues. V lost 4 bases and J lost 0, with 8 bases in between. CDR1 is SNHLY and CDR2 is FYNNEI in the germline V gene. The CDR3 nucleotides are TGTGCCAGCAGTGTTATGGTGAGCACAGATACGCAGTATTTT. Its translation is CASSVMVSTDTQYF.

This clonotype was detected a few times. The chain is built from TRBV27 and TRBJ2-7; 8 positions match TRBD1. This CDR3 has 15 residues. CDR1 and CDR2 from the germline V gene are MNHEY and SMNVEV (reference sequence). V was pared by 4 bases and J by 0 bases, with 5 bases of the junction left unmatched. This CDR3 reads CASSSDRGSSYEQYF. The CDR3 coding sequence is TGTGCCAGCAGTTCCGACAGGGGAAGCTCCTACGAGCAGTACTTC.

This clonotype was seen repeatedly, ten times or more. V gene TRBV12-3 or TRBV12-4 combines with J gene TRBJ2-5, with TRBD1 matching over 10 bases. After removal of 6 bases from V and 2 bases from J, the junction contained 9 bases not matched to a gene. The CDR3 length is 16 residues. The CDR3 loop reads CASSSSRDRGQETQYF. The DNA for the CDR3 is TGTGCCAGCAGCTCAAGCCGGGACAGGGGACAAGAGACCCAGTACTTC.

As concerns this clonotype: A much larger clone lies a single base off, so this may be a read error. The genes are TRBV4-3 and TRBJ1-3; perhaps TRBD1 as D (5 bases). CDR1 is LGHNA and CDR2 is YSLEER in the germline V gene. This CDR3 region has 15 residues. The ends were cut back, 0 bases at V and 6 bases at J, with 12 bases in the middle. The CDR3 protein is CASSQDGRDPNTIYF. CDR3 DNA: TGCGCCAGCAGCCAAGATGGCAGGGACCCAAACACCATATATTTT.